This T cell receptor (beta chain) was sequenced in a study of blood T cells in healthy people across ages. Germline lookup yields CDR1 SGHTS and CDR2 YDEGEE. V shed 3 bases, J shed 3 bases, and the junction held 9 bases outside the gene matches. The CDR3 spans 15 residues. Combining a sample-barcoded 5' primer with a J-beta primer mix, a second PCR ran for 7 to 11 cycles. Unique molecular identifiers of 12 random nucleotides labeled each cDNA. Each of the samples gave a minimum of 3 million paired-end reads that contained CDR3. TCRdb reprocessed the 5' RACE reads via MiXCR and lists one record per CDR3 protein. Counted here are around 1.5 million distinct CDR3 sequences, approximately 40% occurring once; the ten biggest clones make up roughly 7.9%. The count of this clonotype is one.

This sequence was found in a woman under 30 in good health. Source material: blood. The rearrangement uses TRBV5-8 and TRBJ2-7; 7 bases are a match to TRBD1. The CDR3 DNA is TGTGCCAGCAGCTCGACAGGGTGGGTTGGCTACGAGCAGTACTTC. Translation gives CASSSTGWVGYEQYF.